The 17 T cell receptor beta chains in this list originate from one sample, sequenced in a study of response to subunit inactivated influenza vaccine. TCRdb passed the RT-PCR reads through MiXCR, listing each CDR3 protein once. The sample contains approximately 530,000 distinct CDR3 sequences, 6.5% to 8% of which appear only once. This specimen consisted of PBMCs from blood, obtained approximately 25 months after vaccination. The receptors here all came from a man aged 45 to 70 who received an inactivated influenza vaccine.

This clonotype has a handful of counts. This chain uses TRBV29-1 with TRBJ2-7; TRBD1 matches 8 bases. CDR1 SQVTM and CDR2 ANQGSEA come from the germline V gene. The CDR3 is made up of 14 amino acids. V trimming: 6 bases; J trimming: 6 bases; junction bases outside the gene matches: 13. CDR3 protein: CSVLDRAIGVEQYF. The CDR3 DNA is TGCAGCGTGCTGGACAGGGCCATCGGGGTCGAGCAGTACTTC.

V and J are TRBV6-2 or TRBV6-3 and TRBJ1-5, with D perhaps matching TRBD1 (5 bases). Germline loops: CDR1 MNHEY, CDR2 SVGEGT. CDR3 size: 14 residues. The ends were cut back, 6 bases at V and 3 bases at J, with 12 bases in the middle. The CDR3 protein is CASSFGHLNQPQHF. For the CDR3, the DNA is TGTGCCAGCAGCTTCGGACACCTCAATCAGCCCCAGCATTTT.

This clonotype was seen at least ten times. J is TRBJ1-5 and V is TRBV29-1; possible D gene TRBD1, 6 bases. This CDR3 is 13 amino acids long. The V end lost 5 bases, the J end lost 4 bases, and 12 bases lay between the germline ends. Germline values: CDR1 SQVTM, CDR2 ANQGSEA. The CDR3 DNA is TGCAGCGTTTCCCGCGACAGGAATCAGCCCCAGCATTTT. Amino acid sequence: CSVSRDRNQPQHF. The variable domain in full, with the rest retrieved from reference TRBV29-1 and TRBJ1-5, is SAVISQKPSRDICQRGTSLTIQCQVDSQVTMMFWYRQQPGQSLTLIATANQGSEATYESGFVIDKFPISRPNLTFSTLTVSNMSPEDSSIYLCSVSRDRNQPQHFGDGTRLSIL.

This chain uses TRBV28 with TRBJ2-7; TRBD1 agrees at 11 bases. Trimming at V came to 3 bases and at J to 4 bases, leaving 11 bases not matched to a gene. The V gene's germline CDR1 is MDHEN and CDR2 SYDVKM. CDR3 length: 17 amino acids. The CDR3, as DNA: TGTGCCAGCAGTTTCTATTCACTCGGACAGGGGGCGTACGAGCAGTACTTC. This gives the protein CASSFYSLGQGAYEQYF. The whole variable domain, remainder taken from reference TRBV28 and TRBJ2-7, is DVKVTQSSRYLVKRTGEKVFLECVQDMDHENMFWYRQDPGLGLRLIYFSYDVKMKEKGDIPEGYSVSREKKERFSLILESASTNQTSMYLCASSFYSLGQGAYEQYFGPGTRLTVT.

This clonotype was recorded at least ten times. The chain joins TRBV20-1 to TRBJ2-1, with 8 bases aligning to TRBD2. The CDR3 consists of 17 residues. The V gene end was trimmed by 6 bases and the J gene end by 4 bases; junction bases not matched to a gene: 17. Germline CDR1 is DFQATT and CDR2 is SNEGSKA (reference sequence). CDR3 loop: CSANGLAQQGSYNEQFF. Here the CDR3 DNA reads TGCAGTGCAAACGGACTAGCCCAGCAGGGTAGTTACAATGAGCAGTTCTTC.

This clonotype was picked up a small number of times. The CDR3 protein is CATYGPWVWNYGYTF. In DNA form, the CDR3 reads TGTGCCACCTACGGACCCTGGGTATGGAACTATGGCTACACCTTC. This sequence joins TRBV10-3 and TRBJ1-2; D unresolved. Germline V gene data show CDR1 as ENHRY and CDR2 as SYGVKD. The CDR3 covers 15 residues. V was trimmed by 10 bases and J by 2 bases, leaving 20 bases between them.

The chain joins TRBV20-1 to TRBJ2-2, with 7 bases that match TRBD2. The V segment lost 2 bases and the J segment 7 bases; nucleotides outside the gene matches: 7. This CDR3 spans 14 amino acids. Germline V gives CDR1 DFQATT, CDR2 SNEGSKA (reference sequence). DNA of the CDR3: TGCAGTGCTAGAAGGGTAGCGGGCATCGGGGAGCTGTTTTTT. It is translated as CSARRVAGIGELFF.

The chain is built from TRBV18 and TRBJ1-5; D is ambiguous. The V end lost 3 bases, the J end lost 3 bases, and 6 bases lay between the germline ends. This CDR3 region has 13 residues. The V gene's germline CDR1 is KGHSH and CDR2 LQKENI. CDR3 sequence: CASSPSYNQPQHF. The CDR3 DNA is TGTGCCAGCTCACCGTCGTACAATCAGCCCCAGCATTTT.

V is TRBV20-1 and J is TRBJ2-1; the match to TRBD2 covers 8 bases. The CDR3 is 14 residues long. Germline V lookup: CDR1 DFQATT, CDR2 SNEGSKA (reference sequence). J gave up 8 bases and V 4 bases, and 10 bases lay outside the gene matches. This CDR3 reads CSAKSGSVVDEQFF. As DNA, the CDR3 is TGCAGTGCTAAGAGCGGGAGCGTGGTCGATGAGCAGTTCTTC.

V gene TRBV7-9 combines with J gene TRBJ1-4; no clear D. With 5 bases removed from V and 9 bases from J, the gap between germline ends came to 22 bases. The germline V gene encodes CDR1 SEHNR and CDR2 FQNEAQ (reference sequence). There are 16 residues in the CDR3. The CDR3 region is CASSRSEATSGKKLFF. The DNA for the CDR3 is TGTGCCAGCAGCCGGAGTGAGGCCACTTCAGGCAAAAAACTGTTTTTT. Drawing the rest from reference TRBV7-9 and TRBJ1-4, the complete variable domain is DTGVSQNPRHKITKRGQNVTFRCDPISEHNRLYWYRQTLGQGPEFLTYFQNEAQLEKSRLLSDRFSAERPKGSFSTLEIQRTEQGDSAMYLCASSRSEATSGKKLFFGSGTQLSVL.

This clonotype was counted at least ten times. The chain has TRBV25-1 and TRBJ2-7, with D possibly being TRBD1 (7 bases). Per the germline V gene, CDR1 is MGHDK and CDR2 is SYGVNS. The V gene lost 5 bases and the J gene lost 5 bases, with 16 bases spanning the gap. CDR3 length: 14 residues. CDR3 sequence: CASSTQGGIDEQYF. The CDR3 DNA is TGTGCCAGCAGTACTCAGGGGGGAATCGACGAGCAGTACTTC.

This clonotype has a count of ten or more. The chain joins TRBV2 to TRBJ2-5; no clear D gene. Germline CDR1 reads SNHLY; CDR2 reads FYNNEI. V was pared by 10 bases and J by 0 bases, with 9 bases between. This CDR3 is built from 12 residues. CDR3 sequence: CAIQQYQETQYF. The CDR3 DNA is TGTGCCATCCAGCAGTACCAAGAGACCCAGTACTTC. Full variable domain (rest looked up from reference TRBV2 and TRBJ2-5): EPEVTQTPSHQVTQMGQEVILRCVPISNHLYFYWYRQILGQKVEFLVSFYNNEISEKSEIFDDQFSVERPDGSNFTLKIRSTKLEDSAMYFCAIQQYQETQYFGPGTRLLVL.

This clonotype showed up just a few times. The V call is TRBV15, the J call TRBJ2-7, with D possibly being TRBD1 or TRBD2 (5 bases each). Germline assignment: CDR1 LNHNV and CDR2 YYDKDF (reference sequence). Trimming took off 0 bases at V and 4 bases at J, with 13 bases between the two ends. There are 15 residues in the CDR3. CDR3 sequence (DNA): TGTGCCACCAGCAGAGATCGAGACTGGGGGTACGAGCAGTACTTC. Its protein product is CATSRDRDWGYEQYF.

This clonotype was detected a few times. The J gene is TRBJ2-2, the V gene TRBV29-1; 8 bases line up with TRBD2. The CDR3 extends over 16 amino acids. The V gene's germline CDR1 is SQVTM and CDR2 ANQGSEA. The V segment lost 4 bases and the J segment 2 bases; nucleotides outside the gene matches: 9. The DNA of the CDR3 is TGCAGCGTTGTCAAGCGGGAGCGAGGAAACACCGGGGAGCTGTTTTTT. It encodes CSVVKRERGNTGELFF.

V and J are TRBV20-1 and TRBJ2-7; 16 nucleotides match TRBD2. Germline V gene lookup returns CDR1 DFQATT and CDR2 SNEGSKA (reference sequence). The CDR3 runs 19 residues. Trimming cost V 5 bases and J 6 bases; bases outside gene matches: 19. CDR3: CSARCTKGLAGGPSCEQYF. CDR3 sequence (DNA): TGCAGTGCTCGTTGCACCAAGGGACTAGCGGGAGGGCCCTCTTGCGAGCAGTACTTC.

This clonotype has only a few counts. This chain uses TRBV3-1 with TRBJ2-1; D not resolved. Trimming took 3 bases from V and 10 from J, leaving 7 bases between them. The germline CDR1 and CDR2 sequences are LGHDT and YNNKEL (reference sequence). This CDR3 contains 11 residues. The CDR3 loop reads CASSQYEEQFF. The CDR3 nucleotides are TGTGCCAGCAGCCAGTATGAGGAGCAGTTCTTC.

This clonotype was detected only a few times. The chain combines TRBV7-9 with TRBJ1-3, with 9 bases aligning to TRBD1. Germline-derived CDR1 and CDR2 are SEHNR and FQNEAQ (reference sequence). The CDR3 totals 13 residues. The trim removed 4 bases at V and 8 bases at J, leaving 3 bases unmatched. The CDR3: CASSSGQGYTIYF. The CDR3 DNA reads as TGTGCCAGCAGCTCGGGACAGGGTTACACCATATATTTT. Looking up the rest from reference TRBV7-9 and TRBJ1-3 gives the full variable domain: DTGVSQNPRHKITKRGQNVTFRCDPISEHNRLYWYRQTLGQGPEFLTYFQNEAQLEKSRLLSDRFSAERPKGSFSTLEIQRTEQGDSAMYLCASSSGQGYTIYFGEGSWLTVV.